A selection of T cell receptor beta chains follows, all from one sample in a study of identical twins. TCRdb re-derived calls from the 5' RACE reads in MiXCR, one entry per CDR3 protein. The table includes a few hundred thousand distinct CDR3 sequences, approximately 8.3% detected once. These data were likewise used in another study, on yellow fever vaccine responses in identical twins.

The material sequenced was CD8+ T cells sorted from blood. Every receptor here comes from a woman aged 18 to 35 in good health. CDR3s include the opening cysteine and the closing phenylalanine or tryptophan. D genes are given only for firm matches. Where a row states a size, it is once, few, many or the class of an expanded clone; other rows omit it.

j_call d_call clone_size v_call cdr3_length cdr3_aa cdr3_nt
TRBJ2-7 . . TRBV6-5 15 CASSYMTVLPYEQYF TGTGCCAGCAGTTACATGACAGTACTACCCTACGAGCAGTACTTC
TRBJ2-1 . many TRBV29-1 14 CSADLGETYNEQFF TGCAGCGCCGACCTGGGGGAGACCTACAATGAGCAGTTCTTC
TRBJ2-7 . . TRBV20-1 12 CSAQPGSYEQYF TGCAGTGCCCAACCGGGGAGCTACGAGCAGTACTTC
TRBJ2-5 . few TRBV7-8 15 CASRPEGGEEETQYF TGTGCCAGCAGGCCAGAGGGGGGCGAGGAAGAGACCCAGTACTTC
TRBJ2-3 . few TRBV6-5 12 CASREGTDTQYF TGTGCCAGCAGGGAGGGGACAGATACGCAGTATTTT
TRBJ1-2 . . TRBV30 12 CAWRLGLEGYTF TGTGCCTGGAGACTGGGGCTAGAGGGCTACACCTTC
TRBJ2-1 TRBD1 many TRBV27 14 CASSPDRAYNEQFF TGTGCCAGCAGCCCCGACAGGGCCTACAATGAGCAGTTCTTC
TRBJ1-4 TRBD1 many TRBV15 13 CATYDRGFEKLFF TGTGCCACCTATGACAGGGGGTTTGAAAAACTGTTTTTT
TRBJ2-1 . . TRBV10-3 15 CAISDEQYHDNEQFF TGTGCCATCAGTGACGAACAGTACCACGACAATGAGCAGTTCTTC
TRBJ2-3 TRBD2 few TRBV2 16 CASSTTSGTSTDTQYF TGTGCCAGCAGTACAACTAGCGGGACTAGCACAGATACGCAGTATTTT
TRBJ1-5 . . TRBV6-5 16 CASSYSGRSPNQPQHF TGTGCCAGCAGTTACTCAGGCAGAAGCCCCAATCAGCCCCAGCATTTT
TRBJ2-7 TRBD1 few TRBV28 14 CASSLGTGLDEQYF TGTGCCAGCAGTCTCGGGACAGGGTTGGACGAGCAGTACTTC
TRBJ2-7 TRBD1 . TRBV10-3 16 CAISGNRDRGSYEQYF TGTGCCATCAGTGGGAACCGGGACAGGGGCTCCTACGAGCAGTACTTC
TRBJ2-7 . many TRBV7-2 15 CASSLVTGSTYEQYF TGTGCCAGCAGCTTAGTTACAGGATCTACCTACGAGCAGTACTTC
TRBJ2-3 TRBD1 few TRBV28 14 CASSPRTGTDTQYF TGTGCCAGCAGTCCCCGGACAGGAACAGATACGCAGTATTTT
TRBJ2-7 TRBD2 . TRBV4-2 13 CASSQGLVYEQYF TGTGCCAGCAGCCAGGGACTAGTTTACGAGCAGTACTTC
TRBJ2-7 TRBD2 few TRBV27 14 CASKALAGVSEQYF TGTGCCAGCAAGGCGTTAGCGGGGGTAAGCGAGCAGTACTTC
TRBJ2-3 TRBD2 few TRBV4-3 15 CASSQDSGPTDTQYF TGCGCCAGCAGCCAAGATAGCGGGCCCACAGATACGCAGTATTTT
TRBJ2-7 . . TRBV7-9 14 CASSGRQSFYEQYF TGTGCCAGCAGCGGACGACAGAGTTTCTACGAGCAGTACTTC
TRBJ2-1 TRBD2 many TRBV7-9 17 CASSSPLILAGGNEQFF TGTGCCAGCAGCTCCCCTCTCATCCTAGCGGGAGGTAATGAGCAGTTCTTC
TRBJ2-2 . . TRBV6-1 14 CASTGLKNTGELFF TGTGCCAGCACGGGACTCAAGAACACCGGGGAGCTGTTTTTT
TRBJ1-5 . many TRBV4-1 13 CASSYVENQPQHF TGCGCCAGCAGCTATGTAGAGAATCAGCCCCAGCATTTT
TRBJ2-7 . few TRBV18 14 CASSSSNRPYEQYF TGTGCCAGCTCATCGAGCAACAGACCCTACGAGCAGTACTTC
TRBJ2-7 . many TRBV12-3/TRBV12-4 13 CASSLALGSEQYF TGTGCCAGCAGTTTAGCGTTAGGGAGCGAGCAGTACTTC
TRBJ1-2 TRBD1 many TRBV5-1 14 CASSLKGQNYGYTF TGCGCCAGCAGCTTGAAGGGACAGAACTATGGCTACACCTTC
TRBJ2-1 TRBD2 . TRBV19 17 CASSIAGGREFYNEQFF TGTGCCAGTAGTATCGCGGGGGGGCGCGAGTTCTACAATGAGCAGTTCTTC
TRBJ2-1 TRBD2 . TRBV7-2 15 CASSLAVAGNNEQFF TGTGCCAGCAGCTTAGCGGTAGCGGGGAACAATGAGCAGTTCTTC
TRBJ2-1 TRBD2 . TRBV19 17 CASSTTSGGPSYNEQFF TGTGCCAGTAGTACGACTAGCGGGGGGCCTTCCTACAATGAGCAGTTCTTC
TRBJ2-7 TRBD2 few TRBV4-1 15 CASSPVAGGHYEQYF TGCGCCAGCAGCCCAGTAGCGGGAGGACACTACGAGCAGTACTTC
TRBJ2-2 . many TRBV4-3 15 CASSQVIWGSGELFF TGCGCCAGCAGCCAAGTAATTTGGGGGTCCGGGGAGCTGTTTTTT
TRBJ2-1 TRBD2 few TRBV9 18 CASSSKGLAGVGYNEQFF TGTGCCAGCAGCTCCAAGGGACTAGCGGGAGTTGGATACAATGAGCAGTTCTTC
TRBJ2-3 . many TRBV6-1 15 CASSEAGTGIHTQYF TGTGCCAGCAGTGAAGCGGGAACAGGGATCCATACGCAGTATTTT
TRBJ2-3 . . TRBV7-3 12 CASSNGGETQYF TGTGCCAGCAGCAACGGGGGAGAAACGCAGTATTTT
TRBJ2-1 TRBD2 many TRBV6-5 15 CASSYLAGGYNEQFF TGTGCCAGCAGTTACCTAGCGGGGGGGTACAATGAGCAGTTCTTC
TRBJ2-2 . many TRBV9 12 CASSTGTGELFF TGTGCCAGCAGCACAGGGACCGGGGAGCTGTTTTTT
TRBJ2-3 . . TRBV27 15 CASSLAGARTDTQYF TGTGCCAGCAGTTTAGCGGGGGCCCGCACAGATACGCAGTATTTT
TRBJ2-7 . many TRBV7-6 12 CASSPLSYEQYF TGTGCCAGCAGCCCACTCTCCTACGAGCAGTACTTC
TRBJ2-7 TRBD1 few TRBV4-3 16 CASSPSRTGGFYEQYF TGCGCCAGCAGCCCCTCTAGGACAGGGGGTTTCTACGAGCAGTACTTC
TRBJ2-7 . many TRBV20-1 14 CSAQDQGRAHEQYF TGCAGTGCCCAAGACCAGGGCAGGGCCCACGAGCAGTACTTC
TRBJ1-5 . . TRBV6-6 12 CASSQGTQPQHF TGTGCCAGCTCGCAGGGGACTCAGCCCCAGCATTTT